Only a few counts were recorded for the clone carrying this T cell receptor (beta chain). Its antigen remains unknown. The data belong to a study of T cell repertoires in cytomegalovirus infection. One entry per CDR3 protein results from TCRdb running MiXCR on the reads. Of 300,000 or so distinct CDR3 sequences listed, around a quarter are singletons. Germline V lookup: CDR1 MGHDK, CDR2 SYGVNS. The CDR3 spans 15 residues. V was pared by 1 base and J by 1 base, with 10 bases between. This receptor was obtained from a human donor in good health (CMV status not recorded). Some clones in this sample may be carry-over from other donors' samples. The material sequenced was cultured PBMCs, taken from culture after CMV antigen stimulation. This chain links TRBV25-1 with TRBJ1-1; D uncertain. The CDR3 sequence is CASSEFEQTNTEAFF. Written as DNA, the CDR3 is TGTGCCAGCAGTGAATTTGAACAAACGAACACTGAAGCTTTCTTT.